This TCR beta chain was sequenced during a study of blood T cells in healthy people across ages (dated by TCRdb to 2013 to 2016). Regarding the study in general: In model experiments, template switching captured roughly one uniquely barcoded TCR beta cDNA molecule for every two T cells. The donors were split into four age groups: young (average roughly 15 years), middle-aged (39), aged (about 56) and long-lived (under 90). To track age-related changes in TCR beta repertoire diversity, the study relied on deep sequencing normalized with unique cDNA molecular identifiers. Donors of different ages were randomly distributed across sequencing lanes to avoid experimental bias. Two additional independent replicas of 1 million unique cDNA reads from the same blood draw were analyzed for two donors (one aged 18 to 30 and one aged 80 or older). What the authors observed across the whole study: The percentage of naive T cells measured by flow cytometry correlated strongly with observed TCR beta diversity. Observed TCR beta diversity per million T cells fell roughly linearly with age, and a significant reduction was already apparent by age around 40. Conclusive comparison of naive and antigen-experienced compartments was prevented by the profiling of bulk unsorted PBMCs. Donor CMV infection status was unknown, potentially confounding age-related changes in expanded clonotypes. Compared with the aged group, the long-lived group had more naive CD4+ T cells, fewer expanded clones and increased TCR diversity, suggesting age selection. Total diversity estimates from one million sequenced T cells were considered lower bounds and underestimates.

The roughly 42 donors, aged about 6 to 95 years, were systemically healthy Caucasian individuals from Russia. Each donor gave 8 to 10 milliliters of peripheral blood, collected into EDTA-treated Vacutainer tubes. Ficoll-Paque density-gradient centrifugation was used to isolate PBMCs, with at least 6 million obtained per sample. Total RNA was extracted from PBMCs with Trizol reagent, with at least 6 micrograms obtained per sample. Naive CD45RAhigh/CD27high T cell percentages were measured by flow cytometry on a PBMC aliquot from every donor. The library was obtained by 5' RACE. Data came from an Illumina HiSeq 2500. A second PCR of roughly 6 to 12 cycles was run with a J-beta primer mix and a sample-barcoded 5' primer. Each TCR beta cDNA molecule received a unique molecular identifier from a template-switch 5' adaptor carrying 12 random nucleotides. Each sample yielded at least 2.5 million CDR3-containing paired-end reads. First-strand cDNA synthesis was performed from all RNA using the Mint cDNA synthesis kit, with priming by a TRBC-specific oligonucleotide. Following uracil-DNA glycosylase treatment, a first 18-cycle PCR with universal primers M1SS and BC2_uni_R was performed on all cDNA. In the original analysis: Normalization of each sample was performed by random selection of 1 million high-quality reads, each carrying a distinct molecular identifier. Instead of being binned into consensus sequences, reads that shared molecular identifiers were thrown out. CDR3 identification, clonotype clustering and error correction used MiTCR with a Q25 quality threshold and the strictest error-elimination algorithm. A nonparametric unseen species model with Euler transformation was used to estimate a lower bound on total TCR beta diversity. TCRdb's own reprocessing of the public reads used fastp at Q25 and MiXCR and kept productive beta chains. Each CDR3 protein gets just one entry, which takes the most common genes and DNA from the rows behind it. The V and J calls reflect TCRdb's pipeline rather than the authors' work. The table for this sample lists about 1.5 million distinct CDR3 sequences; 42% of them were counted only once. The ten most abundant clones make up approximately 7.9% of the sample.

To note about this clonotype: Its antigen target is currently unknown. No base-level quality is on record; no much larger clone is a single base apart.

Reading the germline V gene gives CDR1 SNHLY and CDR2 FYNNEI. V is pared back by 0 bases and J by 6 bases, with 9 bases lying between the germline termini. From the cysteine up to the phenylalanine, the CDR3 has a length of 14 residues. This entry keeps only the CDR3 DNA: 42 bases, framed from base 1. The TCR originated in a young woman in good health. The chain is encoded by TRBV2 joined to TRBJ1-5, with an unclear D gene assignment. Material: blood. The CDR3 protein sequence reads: CASSEASGVQPQHF. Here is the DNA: TGTGCCAGCAGTGAAGCGAGCGGGGTTCAGCCCCAGCATTTT.